A single sample gave rise to the 17 T cell receptor beta chains below, sequenced in a study of blood T cell repertoires in COVID-19. Profiling relied on immunoSEQ multiplex PCR, and the TCRdb table lists in-frame clones only, not all of them. The sample shows roughly 150,000 clones, around 88% of them seen only once. The sequenced material came from peripheral blood. The source is a human donor in a cohort sampled during active COVID-19.

This clone came up a few times. This chain uses TRBV2 with TRBJ2-1; D gene unclear. The V gene's germline CDR1 is SNHLY and CDR2 FYNNEI. Deletions cut 4 bases from V and 7 bases from J, with 17 bases between. CDR3 size: 15 residues. In DNA, the CDR3 is TGTGCCAGCAGTGTAGTGGTGGTACTGCGGAATGAGCAGTTCTTC. It encodes CASSVVVVLRNEQFF.

The chain recombines TRBV28 with TRBJ2-5, with D perhaps TRBD1 (5 bases). The CDR3 is 12 amino acids. Deletions cut 8 bases from V and 4 bases from J, with 11 bases between. CDR1 is MDHEN, CDR2 SYDVKM, per germline. For the CDR3, the DNA is TGTGCCAGCTCGGACACCCTAGAGACCCAGTACTTC. Its translation is CASSDTLETQYF.

Only one count was recorded for this clone. This sequence joins TRBV27 and TRBJ1-6; D is undetermined. V was pared by 4 bases and J by 7 bases, with 8 bases between. CDR1 and CDR2 (germline): MNHEY, SMNVEV (reference sequence). This CDR3 region has 13 residues. The CDR3 protein is CASSSTRNSPLHF. CDR3 nucleotide sequence: TGTGCCAGCAGTTCGACGAGGAATTCACCCCTCCACTTT.

This chain joins TRBV28 and TRBJ2-7, with TRBD1 identical over 8 bases. Germline V CDR1 and CDR2: MDHEN, SYDVKM. Trimming at V came to 6 bases and at J to 0 bases, leaving 10 bases not matched to a gene. The CDR3 loop spans 16 amino acids. As DNA, the CDR3 is TGTGCCAGCAGCCGCACCCGGGACAGGAGCTCCTACGAGCAGTACTTC. Amino acid sequence: CASSRTRDRSSYEQYF. Based on the CDR3 plus reference TRBV28 and TRBJ2-7, the full variable domain is DVKVTQSSRYLVKRTGEKVFLECVQDMDHENMFWYRQDPGLGLRLIYFSYDVKMKEKGDIPEGYSVSREKKERFSLILESASTNQTSMYLCASSRTRDRSSYEQYFGPGTRLTVT.

The chain links TRBV7-3 to TRBJ2-2, with 13 bases fitting TRBD2. The germline gives CDR1 SGHTA, CDR2 FQGTGA. Trimming removed 4 bases from V and 8 bases from J; junction bases left unmatched: 25. This CDR3 spans 22 amino acids. CDR3 sequence reads: CASSSGGDSRGRLAGGGGELFF. The CDR3 region has the DNA TGTGCCAGCAGCTCCGGTGGGGACTCCCGTGGACGACTAGCGGGAGGTGGTGGGGAGCTGTTTTTT.

The chain recombines TRBV7-9 with TRBJ2-7, with TRBD2 matching 9 bases. The J segment lost 10 bases and the V segment lost 5 bases, leaving 6 bases of the junction unmatched. Per germline, CDR1 SEHNR and CDR2 FQNEAQ (reference sequence). This CDR3 has 12 residues. As DNA, the CDR3 is TGTGCCAGCAGCGAAAGCGGGGGGAAACAGTACTTC. Amino acid sequence: CASSESGGKQYF. Full variable domain (remainder filled in from reference TRBV7-9 and TRBJ2-7): DTGVSQNPRHKITKRGQNVTFRCDPISEHNRLYWYRQTLGQGPEFLTYFQNEAQLEKSRLLSDRFSAERPKGSFSTLEIQRTEQGDSAMYLCASSESGGKQYFGPGTRLTVT.

On this clone: At the DNA level, this CDR3 is encoded by other sequences in the same sample as well. The rearrangement uses TRBV27 and TRBJ2-7; maybe TRBD2 (6 bases). This CDR3 contains 14 residues. Trimming took 5 bases from V and 4 from J, leaving 15 bases between them. Germline CDR1 MNHEY, CDR2 SMNVEV (reference sequence). CDR3 sequence reads: CASSLGGSAYEQYF. CDR3 coding DNA: TGTGCCAGCAGTCTGGGGGGTTCGGCGTACGAGCAGTACTTC.

This chain connects TRBV6-5 to TRBJ1-1; perhaps TRBD1 as D (6 bases). The CDR3 loop spans 14 amino acids. V shed 5 bases and J shed 3 bases, with 13 bases lying between them. Germline lookup yields CDR1 MNHEY and CDR2 SVGAGI. The CDR3 bases are TGTGCCAGCAGTATAGGGGGGGTCGACACTGAAGCTTTCTTT. Translation: CASSIGGVDTEAFF.

The sample holds a few counts of this clone. This chain connects TRBV10-3 to TRBJ1-1; 9 bases align to TRBD1. This CDR3 region has 14 residues. CDR1 ENHRY and CDR2 SYGVKD come from the germline V gene. J was trimmed by 5 bases and V by 2 bases; bases with no gene match: 3. The CDR3: CAISETGGRTEAFF. In DNA, the CDR3 is TGTGCCATCAGTGAGACAGGGGGCAGGACTGAAGCTTTCTTT.

The V gene is TRBV28, the J gene TRBJ2-7, with 8 nucleotides matching TRBD2. The ends lost 5 bases at V and 1 base at J; junction bases unmatched: 13. CDR3 length: 17 amino acids. Germline CDR1 MDHEN, CDR2 SYDVKM. CDR3 sequence (DNA): TGTGCCAGCAGTCCCCCACCTGGAAAGCGGGAGTCCTACGAGCAGTACTTC. Translating gives CASSPPPGKRESYEQYF.

The chain combines TRBV3-1 (or the pseudogene TRBV3-2) with TRBJ2-1, with 8 positions matching TRBD1. The germline CDR1 and CDR2 sequences are LGHDT and YNNKEL (reference sequence). Trimming removed 5 bases from V and 6 bases from J; junction bases left unmatched: 9. CDR3 size: 15 residues. The CDR3 sequence is CASSRRQGSINEQFF. As DNA, the CDR3 is TGTGCCAGCAGCAGACGACAGGGGTCCATCAATGAGCAGTTCTTC.

The chain couples TRBV2 to TRBJ2-1, with D perhaps matching TRBD1 (6 bases). Germline V gene sequence: CDR1 SNHLY, CDR2 FYNNEI. The CDR3 runs 15 residues. Trimming pared 3 bases from V and 6 bases from J, leaving 15 bases between. Here the CDR3 reads CASSDGALGGNEQFF. The CDR3, as DNA: TGTGCCAGCAGTGATGGGGCATTAGGGGGCAATGAGCAGTTCTTC.

The chain carries TRBV6-2 or TRBV6-3 and TRBJ2-2; a weak D match, TRBD1 (5 bases). Germline CDR1 is MNHEY and CDR2 is SVGEGT. Trimming removed 2 bases from V and 5 bases from J, with 12 bases in between. This CDR3 comprises 15 residues. CDR3 sequence reads: CASSYVLRATGELFF. The CDR3 DNA sequence: TGTGCCAGCAGTTACGTCCTCAGGGCGACCGGGGAGCTGTTTTTT.

The chain is built from TRBV4-1 and TRBJ1-1; D uncertain. The CDR3 runs 15 residues. Trimming took 0 bases from V and 2 from J, leaving 10 bases between them. The germline gives CDR1 MGHRA, CDR2 YSYEKL. CDR3 sequence: CASSQDLTANTEAFF. The CDR3 DNA follows: TGCGCCAGCAGCCAAGATCTTACAGCAAACACTGAAGCTTTCTTT.

As concerns this clone: One end of the junction is discordant with germline, which a read error may explain. J is TRBJ1-2 and V is TRBV12-3 or TRBV12-4, with TRBD1 identical over 7 bases. The CDR3 is made up of 12 amino acids. CDR3 nucleotides: TGTGCCAGCAGTTTAGCGACGGGACAGCCACACTTC. This sequence encodes CASSLATGQPHF.

The chain links TRBV30 to TRBJ2-7, with TRBD1 matching over 8 bases. The CDR3 loop spans 13 amino acids. Germline values: CDR1 GTSNPN, CDR2 SVGIG (reference sequence). V shed 1 base, J shed 4 bases, and the junction held 3 bases outside the gene matches. This CDR3 is CAWSGTGWYEQYF. The CDR3 DNA sequence: TGTGCCTGGAGTGGGACAGGGTGGTACGAGCAGTACTTC. Together with reference TRBV30 and TRBJ2-7, the CDR3 gives the full variable domain: SQTIHQWPATLVQPVGSPLSLECTVEGTSNPNLYWYRQAAGRGLQLLFYSVGIGQISSEVPQNLSASRPQDRQFILSSKKLLLSDSGFYLCAWSGTGWYEQYFGPGTRLTVT.

This sequence joins TRBV7-9 and TRBJ2-7; maybe TRBD2 (5 bases). Germline loops: CDR1 SEHNR, CDR2 FQNEAQ (reference sequence). The V gene lost 4 bases and the J gene lost 5 bases, with 9 bases spanning the gap. The CDR3 loop spans 12 amino acids. The CDR3 nucleotides are TGTGCCAGCAGCTCTAGCCCCCACGAGCAGTACTTC. Translating gives CASSSSPHEQYF.